The 27 T cell receptor beta chains below were found in one sample sequenced in a study of blood T cells in healthy people across ages. Then a second PCR, running about 7 to 11 cycles, was carried out with a sample-barcoded 5' primer and a J-beta primer mix. TCRdb itself ran the 5' RACE reads through MiXCR, one entry per CDR3 protein. The sample includes 1.8 million or so distinct CDR3 sequences, roughly two fifths of them seen just once. Sequenced: blood. Receptors were obtained from a human donor in good health.

The table lists this clonotype with many counts. The chain employs TRBV7-2 and TRBJ1-2; no reliable D call. CDR1 and CDR2 (germline): SGHTA, FQGNSA. V was pared by 5 bases and J by 4 bases, with 8 bases between. CDR3 length equals 12 residues. The CDR3 sequence: CASSLRAYGYTF. DNA of the CDR3: TGTGCCAGCAGCCTAAGGGCCTATGGCTACACCTTC. The entire variable domain, with the rest obtained from reference TRBV7-2 and TRBJ1-2, is as follows: GAGVSQSPSNKVTEKGKDVELRCDPISGHTALYWYRQSLGQGLEFLIYFQGNSAPDKSGLPSDRFSAERTGGSVSTLTIQRTQQEDSAVYLCASSLRAYGYTFGSGTRLTVV.

Concerning this clonotype itself: Because it lacks the conserved phenylalanine or tryptophan at the end, this CDR3 is likely a read error. The V gene is TRBV5-1, the J gene TRBJ2-7; 13 bases agree with TRBD2. This CDR3 spans 15 amino acids. Trimming cost V 7 bases and J 3 bases; bases outside gene matches: 7. From germline, CDR1 is SGHRS and CDR2 YFSETQ. CDR3 region: CASRSGTSGDYEQYC. CDR3 coding DNA: TGCGCCAGCCGCTCCGGGACTAGCGGGGACTACGAGCAGTACTGC.

This clonotype was observed a few times. V and J are TRBV20-1 and TRBJ1-5; 8 nucleotides match TRBD1. With V trimmed by 6 bases and J by 2 bases, 6 bases remained unmatched. Germline CDR1 DFQATT, CDR2 SNEGSKA (reference sequence). The CDR3 consists of 14 residues. The CDR3, as DNA: TGCAGTGCCCGGCCGGGACAGGGCAATCAGCCCCAGCATTTT. Translating gives CSARPGQGNQPQHF.

In regard to this clonotype: A much larger clone sits a single nucleotide away, making a read error possible. The chain combines TRBV2 with TRBJ2-1, with a weak D call TRBD1 (6 bases). Germline CDR1 SNHLY, CDR2 FYNNEI. Trimming removed 2 bases from V and 8 bases from J, with 7 bases in between. The CDR3 covers 12 residues. CDR3 sequence (DNA): TGTGCCAGCAGTGAATCAGGGGATGAGCAGTTCTTC. Encoded protein: CASSESGDEQFF.

This clonotype was seen a few times. The chain couples TRBV12-3 or TRBV12-4 to TRBJ2-1; D unresolved. V was clipped by 2 bases and J by 8 bases, with 10 bases between them. The CDR3 sequence is 13 residues long. The CDR3 coding sequence is TGTGCCAGCAGTTTACCCTCACTGGATGAGCAGTTCTTC. Translated, it gives CASSLPSLDEQFF.

This clonotype showed up just a few times. The chain couples TRBV20-1 to TRBJ2-3; 10 bases align to TRBD2. Germline loops: CDR1 DFQATT, CDR2 SNEGSKA (reference sequence). The V and J ends lost 8 bases and 0 bases, in that order; junction bases with no gene match: 8. The CDR3 has 15 amino acids. The CDR3 spells CSLLAGEHSTDTQYF. The CDR3 DNA reads as TGCAGTCTGCTAGCGGGGGAACACAGCACAGATACGCAGTATTTT.

J is TRBJ1-3 and V is TRBV7-9; a weak D match, TRBD1 (5 bases). There are 14 residues in the CDR3. Per the germline V gene, CDR1 is SEHNR and CDR2 is FQNEAQ (reference sequence). V lost 3 bases, J lost 2 bases, and 8 bases lay in between. The CDR3 loop is CASSFAGAGNTIYF. The CDR3 nucleotides read TGTGCCAGCAGCTTCGCGGGGGCTGGAAACACCATATATTTT.

The table lists this clonotype with a few counts. The chain combines TRBV12-3 or TRBV12-4 with TRBJ2-4; TRBD1 matches 7 bases. V dropped 4 bases and J dropped 6; count of bases not matched to a gene: 3. The CDR3 consists of 13 residues. The chain's CDR3 is CASSYNRGNIQYF. CDR3 DNA sequence: TGTGCCAGCAGTTACAACAGGGGAAACATTCAGTACTTC.

This clonotype has only a few counts. The CDR3: CASKGGGAYEQYF. For the CDR3, the DNA is TGTGCCAGCAAAGGCGGGGGGGCTTACGAGCAGTACTTC. V gene TRBV12-3 or TRBV12-4 combines with J gene TRBJ2-7; 9 nucleotides match TRBD2. V trimming: 7 bases; J trimming: 4 bases; junction bases outside the gene matches: 5. CDR3 length: 13 residues.

This clonotype appeared a few times. The chain carries TRBV7-2 and TRBJ1-5; D is ambiguous. CDR3 length equals 15 residues. Per germline, CDR1 SGHTA and CDR2 FQGNSA. V lost 6 bases and J 0 bases, leaving 12 bases between the germline ends. The CDR3 DNA follows: TGTGCCAGCAGTTTGGGAATTTATAGCAATCAGCCCCAGCATTTT. Encoded protein: CASSLGIYSNQPQHF.

The rearrangement uses TRBV12-3 or TRBV12-4 and TRBJ2-3; D is perhaps TRBD1 or TRBD2 (5 bases each). Trimming pared 0 bases from V and 4 bases from J, leaving 17 bases between. The CDR3 sequence is 17 residues long. The chain's CDR3 is CASSLAWDYRGPDTQYF. Written as DNA, the CDR3 is TGTGCCAGCAGTTTAGCGTGGGATTACCGGGGCCCAGATACGCAGTATTTT.

Regarding this clonotype: This sequence may be a read error, since a much larger clone differs from it by one base. The J gene is TRBJ2-1, the V gene TRBV20-1; tentative D call: TRBD2 (6 bases). The CDR3 runs to 14 residues. V was shortened by 0 bases and J by 5 bases, with 11 bases between the two germline ends. Germline-derived CDR1 and CDR2 are DFQATT and SNEGSKA (reference sequence). For the CDR3, the DNA is TGCAGTGCTAGAGACGGGACTTCCGACAATGAGCAGTTCTTC. Translated, it gives CSARDGTSDNEQFF.

A few counts support this clonotype. The V and J genes are TRBV7-8 and TRBJ2-5, with 12 nucleotides matching TRBD1. The CDR3 totals 20 residues. Trimming cost V 1 base and J 5 bases; bases outside gene matches: 17. Looked up from germline, CDR1 is SGHVS and CDR2 is FQNEAQ. CDR3 DNA: TGTGCCAGCAGCTTAGATCTGGGACAGGGGGCCGTTTTTCTTTCGGAGACCCAGTACTTC. Translation gives CASSLDLGQGAVFLSETQYF.

The chain recombines TRBV29-1 with TRBJ2-2; maybe TRBD1 (5 bases). Trimming took off 4 bases at V and 6 bases at J, with 12 bases between the two ends. Germline-derived CDR1 and CDR2 are SQVTM and ANQGSEA. CDR3 length: 13 amino acids. In DNA, the CDR3 is TGCAGCGTTGTCCAGGGTTCGGCCGGGGAGCTGTTTTTT. Its protein product is CSVVQGSAGELFF.

This clonotype was recorded a few times. The chain is built from TRBV20-1 and TRBJ1-2, with 8 positions matching TRBD1. The CDR3 has 13 amino acids. Germline loops: CDR1 DFQATT, CDR2 SNEGSKA (reference sequence). V trimming: 4 bases; J trimming: 4 bases; junction bases outside the gene matches: 5. CDR3 nucleotide sequence: TGCAGTGCTATATACAGGGGGACCTATGGCTACACCTTC. It specifies CSAIYRGTYGYTF.

This clonotype has only a few counts. This chain connects TRBV4-2 to TRBJ2-7; 13 nucleotides line up with TRBD2. The CDR3 has 15 residues. J lost 5 bases, V lost 3 bases, and 4 bases had no gene match. Germline loops: CDR1 LGHNA, CDR2 YNFKEQ. CDR3: CASSHRTSGGHEQYF. CDR3 nucleotides: TGTGCCAGCAGCCATCGGACTAGCGGGGGCCACGAGCAGTACTTC.

The chain has TRBV24-1 and TRBJ2-5; TRBD2 agrees at 7 bases. V was clipped by 3 bases and J by 2 bases; unmatched bases: 14. CDR3 length: 18 amino acids. Germline values: CDR1 KGHDR, CDR2 SFDVKD. The CDR3 sequence: CATSDTPRASGPQETQYF. The CDR3 DNA follows: TGTGCCACCAGTGATACCCCTAGGGCTAGCGGCCCTCAAGAGACCCAGTACTTC.

This clonotype has only a few counts. The chain combines TRBV9 with TRBJ2-5, with 7 bases identical to TRBD1. Germline V CDR1 and CDR2: SGDLS, YYNGEE. V shed 3 bases, J shed 6 bases, and the junction held 2 bases outside the gene matches. The CDR3 is 12 amino acids. CDR3 amino acids: CASSEGQQTQYF. CDR3 DNA: TGTGCCAGCAGCGAGGGACAGCAGACCCAGTACTTC.

V usage is TRBV12-3 or TRBV12-4 and J usage is TRBJ2-3; weak D call: TRBD2 (6 bases). V was pared by 2 bases and J by 2 bases, with 11 bases between. CDR3 length equals 15 residues. CDR3: CASSLPGDLTDTQYF. CDR3 nucleotides: TGTGCCAGCAGTTTACCGGGAGACCTCACAGATACGCAGTATTTT.

The chain carries TRBV7-2 and TRBJ1-6; 9 nucleotides line up with TRBD1. CDR3 length equals 17 residues. From germline, CDR1 is SGHTA and CDR2 FQGNSA. Trimming cost V 5 bases and J 9 bases; bases outside gene matches: 14. Here the CDR3 DNA reads TGTGCCAGCAGCCCTCGACAGGGGGGGTTGTACGGTTCACCCCTCCACTTT. Translated: CASSPRQGGLYGSPLHF. Using reference TRBV7-2 and TRBJ1-6 for the parts outside the CDR3, the full variable domain is GAGVSQSPSNKVTEKGKDVELRCDPISGHTALYWYRQSLGQGLEFLIYFQGNSAPDKSGLPSDRFSAERTGGSVSTLTIQRTQQEDSAVYLCASSPRQGGLYGSPLHFGNGTRLTVT.

CDR3 sequence reads: CASSSDPRTDTQYF. Here the CDR3 DNA reads TGCGCCAGCAGCTCGGATCCCCGCACAGATACGCAGTATTTT. The J gene is TRBJ2-3, the V gene TRBV5-1; D ambiguous. This CDR3 has 14 residues. The V gene's germline CDR1 is SGHRS and CDR2 YFSETQ. V was pared by 3 bases and J by 1 base, with 9 bases between.

This clonotype was picked up many times. The chain is built from TRBV7-2 and TRBJ1-2; 9 bases agree with TRBD1. The CDR3 contains 14 residues. CDR1 is SGHTA and CDR2 is FQGNSA in the germline V gene. Trimming cost V 2 bases and J 5 bases; bases outside gene matches: 3. The CDR3 protein is CASSLSGTGYGYTF. CDR3 in DNA: TGTGCCAGCAGCTTATCCGGGACAGGGTATGGCTACACCTTC.

V usage is TRBV9 and J usage is TRBJ1-2; TRBD1 is a possible D gene (6 bases). CDR3 length equals 17 residues. The V gene's germline CDR1 is SGDLS and CDR2 YYNGEE. Trimming took off 1 base at V and 4 bases at J, with 20 bases between the two ends. The CDR3 DNA sequence: TGTGCCAGCAGCGTAAGCCCACAGGGAAAGGGGGGCTATGGCTACACCTTC. It is translated as CASSVSPQGKGGYGYTF.

In this sample, this clonotype turned up a few times. One end of the junction does not line up with germline, which may come from a read error. This chain links TRBV28 with TRBJ2-5, with D uncertain. The CDR3 covers 11 residues. Germline assignment: CDR1 MDHEN and CDR2 SYDVKM. The CDR3: CASSIQGTQYF. The CDR3, as DNA: TGTGCCAGCAGTATCCAAGGGACCCAGTACTTC.

The rearrangement uses TRBV3-1 and TRBJ2-5, with D possibly TRBD2 on 6 matching bases. Looked up from germline, CDR1 is LGHDT and CDR2 is YNNKEL (reference sequence). Trimming left V 0 bases short and J 1 base short, with 15 bases between. The CDR3 covers 17 residues. The DNA of the CDR3 is TGTGCCAGCAGCCAAGATGGCGCAGGGCGGGGCCAAGAGACCCAGTACTTC. It encodes CASSQDGAGRGQETQYF.

This clonotype appeared once. This chain joins TRBV20-1 and TRBJ2-3; 7 bases align to TRBD2. This CDR3 contains 15 residues. CDR1 is DFQATT, CDR2 SNEGSKA, per germline (reference sequence). J was trimmed by 1 base and V by 1 base; bases with no gene match: 5. CDR3 bases: TGCAGTGCTAGAGGTCGCCTAGCGGGCACAGATACGCAGTATTTT. It specifies CSARGRLAGTDTQYF.

The V and J genes are TRBV7-2 and TRBJ1-2, with D unresolved. CDR1 SGHTA and CDR2 FQGNSA come from the germline V gene. The CDR3 is made up of 13 amino acids. Trimming took 6 bases from V and 5 from J, leaving 13 bases between them. CDR3 region: CASSSDGKYGYTF. CDR3 nucleotide sequence: TGTGCCAGCAGTTCGGACGGAAAGTATGGCTACACCTTC.